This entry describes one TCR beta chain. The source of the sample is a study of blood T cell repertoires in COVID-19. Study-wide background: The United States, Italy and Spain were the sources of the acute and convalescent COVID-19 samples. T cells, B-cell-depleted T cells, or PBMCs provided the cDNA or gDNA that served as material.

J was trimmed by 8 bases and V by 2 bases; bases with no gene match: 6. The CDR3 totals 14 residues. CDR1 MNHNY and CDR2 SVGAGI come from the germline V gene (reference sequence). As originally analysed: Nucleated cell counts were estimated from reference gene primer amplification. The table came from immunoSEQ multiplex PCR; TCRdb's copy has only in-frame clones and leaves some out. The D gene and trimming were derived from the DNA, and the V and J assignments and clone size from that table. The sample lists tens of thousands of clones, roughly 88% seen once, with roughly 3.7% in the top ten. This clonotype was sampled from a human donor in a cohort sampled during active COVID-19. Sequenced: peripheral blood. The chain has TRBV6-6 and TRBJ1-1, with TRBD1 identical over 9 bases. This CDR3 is CASSYGTGRTEAFF. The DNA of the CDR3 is TGTGCCAGCAGTTACGGGACAGGGAGGACAGAAGCTTTCTTT.